A single sample gave rise to the 4 T cell receptor beta chains below, sequenced in a study of monozygotic twins with inflammatory bowel disease. With the 5' RACE reads reprocessed, TCRdb shows one record per CDR3 protein and no DNA. This listing includes more than 110,000 distinct CDR3 sequences. Sequencing used blood. These receptors were obtained from a human donor with ulcerative colitis or Crohn's disease, or a healthy co-twin of an affected twin (not recorded which).

This rearrangement joins TRBV18 to TRBJ1-2. Germline lookup yields CDR1 KGHSH and CDR2 LQKENI. The CDR3 contains 12 residues. This CDR3 reads CASSSLVYGYTF.

This chain uses TRBV29-1 with TRBJ2-2. The CDR3 is 15 residues long. Germline assignment: CDR1 SQVTM and CDR2 ANQGSEA. The CDR3 loop is CSVMVNSPDTGELFF.

The chain carries TRBV10-2 and TRBJ2-3; TCRdb returns TRBD1, unconfirmable since there is no DNA. There are 16 residues in the CDR3. Germline V gene sequence: CDR1 WSHSY, CDR2 SAAADI. CDR3 loop: CASSWDRNPSTDTQYF.

The chain combines TRBV6-2 or TRBV6-3 with TRBJ1-4; TCRdb reports TRBD1, a call that lacks DNA to check it against. In germline, CDR1 is MNHEY, CDR2 SVGEGT. This CDR3 spans 15 amino acids. The CDR3 is CASSYSDRGYGKLFF.